These 15 T cell receptor beta chains were all obtained from the same sample, sequenced in a study of OX40 agonist ivuxolimab in advanced cancers. TCRdb's table, derived via immunoSEQ multiplex PCR, lists solely in-frame clones and lacks some. Seen here are 56,000 or so clones, under 85% observed once, and the top ten hold about 4.7%. The sample in question was CD4+ or CD8+ T cells sorted from blood, obtained in a trial of the OX40 agonist ivuxolimab. These receptors were obtained from an adult with an advanced solid tumor such as melanoma, head and neck, liver or kidney cancer.

The J gene is TRBJ1-2, the V gene TRBV7-8; 8 nucleotides match TRBD1. CDR1 SGHVS and CDR2 FQNEAQ come from the germline V gene. This CDR3 has 14 amino acids. The V segment lost 1 base and the J segment 6 bases; nucleotides outside the gene matches: 4. The CDR3 spells CASSLGGQGHGYTF. The CDR3 nucleotides are TGTGCCAGCAGCTTAGGCGGACAGGGCCATGGCTACACCTTC.

The V and J genes are TRBV13 and TRBJ2-3, with 7 bases matching TRBD2. From germline, CDR1 is PRHDT and CDR2 FYEKMQ (reference sequence). Trimming removed 5 bases from V and 4 bases from J; junction bases left unmatched: 15. The CDR3 extends over 17 amino acids. The CDR3 protein is CASSRLGRGEKSDTQYF. The DNA of the CDR3 is TGTGCCAGCAGCCGATTGGGCCGGGGGGAAAAGTCAGATACGCAGTATTTT.

The chain recombines TRBV5-5 with TRBJ2-3, with TRBD1 identical over 12 bases. CDR1 is SGHKS, CDR2 YYEKEE, per germline (reference sequence). The CDR3 is 16 residues long. V was clipped by 5 bases and J by 3 bases; unmatched bases: 7. The CDR3, as DNA: TGTGCCAGCAGGACGGGACAGGGGGCCGGGACAGATACGCAGTATTTT. Translated: CASRTGQGAGTDTQYF.

The V call is TRBV5-1, the J call TRBJ2-7; TRBD2 aligns across 9 bases. The V gene end was trimmed by 5 bases and the J gene end by 4 bases; junction bases not matched to a gene: 13. CDR1 is SGHRS, CDR2 YFSETQ, per germline. This CDR3 comprises 16 residues. CDR3 amino acids: CASRPTAGGPVYEQYF. The DNA for the CDR3 is TGCGCCAGCAGACCCACGGCGGGAGGGCCGGTATACGAGCAGTACTTC.

The genes are TRBV18 and TRBJ1-2; 7 bases match TRBD1. This CDR3 spans 15 amino acids. In germline, CDR1 is KGHSH, CDR2 LQKENI. After removal of 3 bases from V and 6 bases from J, the junction contained 10 bases not matched to a gene. This CDR3 is CASSPATGSQDGYTF. The CDR3 DNA follows: TGTGCCAGCTCACCCGCGACAGGGAGTCAGGATGGCTACACCTTC.

The chain is built from TRBV30 and TRBJ1-5; weak D call: TRBD1 (5 bases). V shed 2 bases and J shed 5 bases, with 10 bases lying between them. The CDR3 contains 13 residues. The germline gives CDR1 GTSNPN, CDR2 SVGIG (reference sequence). In DNA form, the CDR3 reads TGTGCCTGGAGTTCGGACATCTATCAGCCCCAGCATTTT. This gives the protein CAWSSDIYQPQHF.

V and J are TRBV19 and TRBJ1-1; a weak D match, TRBD1 (5 bases). The CDR3 loop spans 14 amino acids. Trimming removed 7 bases at V and 3 bases at J, with 15 bases between. From germline, CDR1 is LNHDA and CDR2 SQIVND (reference sequence). Here the CDR3 DNA reads TGTGCCAGTATCGGGGACGCCTTTTACACTGAAGCTTTCTTT. Translation gives CASIGDAFYTEAFF. Using reference TRBV19 and TRBJ1-1 for the parts outside the CDR3, the full variable domain is DGGITQSPKYLFRKEGQNVTLSCEQNLNHDAMYWYRQDPGQGLRLIYYSQIVNDFQKGDIAEGYSVSREKKESFPLTVTSAQKNPTAFYLCASIGDAFYTEAFFGQGTRLTVV.

The V and J genes are TRBV7-8 and TRBJ1-1, with a possible D match to TRBD1 (5 bases). V was cut by 5 bases and J by 1 base, with 11 bases left in between. Germline V CDR1 and CDR2: SGHVS, FQNEAQ. This CDR3 has 14 residues. The CDR3 spells CASSLDKQNTEAFF. The CDR3 nucleotides are TGTGCCAGCAGCCTGGACAAGCAGAACACTGAAGCTTTCTTT.

V usage is TRBV6-1 and J usage is TRBJ1-5, with 10 bases fitting TRBD1. V lost 3 bases and J lost 3; bases outside the gene matches: 5. Germline V gives CDR1 MNHNS, CDR2 SASEGT. The CDR3 runs 16 residues. CDR3 region: CASSDYGTGDNQPQHF. Here the CDR3 DNA reads TGTGCCAGCAGTGACTACGGGACAGGGGACAATCAGCCCCAGCATTTT.

The chain couples TRBV6-5 to TRBJ2-1; the match to TRBD2 covers 14 bases. The CDR3 sequence is 14 residues long. Germline CDR1 MNHEY, CDR2 SVGAGI. The V and J ends lost 5 bases and 8 bases, in that order; junction bases with no gene match: 2. The CDR3: CASSETSGRDEQFF. In DNA, the CDR3 is TGTGCCAGCAGTGAGACTAGCGGGAGGGATGAGCAGTTCTTC.

The V and J genes are TRBV29-1 and TRBJ2-7; 9 bases are a match to TRBD2. Germline CDR1 SQVTM, CDR2 ANQGSEA. V lost 5 bases, J lost 0 bases, and 5 bases stayed unmatched. This CDR3 has 14 residues. Here the CDR3 reads CSVRTSASSYEQYF. The CDR3 DNA follows: TGCAGCGTTCGGACTAGCGCAAGCTCCTACGAGCAGTACTTC.

V and J are TRBV10-1 and TRBJ2-3, with 10 bases aligning to TRBD1. The CDR3 sequence is 14 residues long. In germline, CDR1 is WNHNN, CDR2 SYGVQD (reference sequence). The trim removed 2 bases at V and 4 bases at J, leaving 0 bases unmatched. DNA of the CDR3: TGCGCCAGCAGTGAGGGACAGGGGGCAGATACGCAGTATTTT. Amino acids: CASSEGQGADTQYF.

The chain couples TRBV7-6 to TRBJ1-3, with D unresolved. The CDR3 has 15 amino acids. Per germline, CDR1 SGHVS and CDR2 FNYEAQ. V was shortened by 1 base and J by 0 bases, with 7 bases between the two germline ends. The CDR3: CASSLEGSSGNTIYF. The CDR3 DNA reads TGTGCCAGCAGCTTAGAGGGTAGCTCTGGAAACACCATATATTTT. The full variable domain, in which reference TRBV7-6 and TRBJ1-3 provide the parts outside the CDR3, is GAGVSQSPRYKVTKRGQDVALRCDPISGHVSLYWYRQALGQGPEFLTYFNYEAQQDKSGLPNDRFSAERPEGSISTLTIQRTEQRDSAMYRCASSLEGSSGNTIYFGEGSWLTVV.

This clone was detected only once. The chain employs TRBV7-6 and TRBJ2-7; 7 bases align to TRBD1. This CDR3 is built from 15 residues. The germline V gene has CDR1 SGHVS and CDR2 FNYEAQ. V was pared by 2 bases and J by 4 bases, with 8 bases of the junction left unmatched. The CDR3 sequence: CASSLTGTEGYEQYF. For the CDR3, the DNA is TGTGCCAGCAGCTTAACTGGGACAGAAGGTTACGAGCAGTACTTC. The full variable domain, its missing parts supplied by reference TRBV7-6 and TRBJ2-7, is GAGVSQSPRYKVTKRGQDVALRCDPISGHVSLYWYRQALGQGPEFLTYFNYEAQQDKSGLPNDRFSAERPEGSISTLTIQRTEQRDSAMYRCASSLTGTEGYEQYFGPGTRLTVT.

This clone was counted a few times. The J gene is TRBJ2-7, the V gene TRBV18, with a tentative D call TRBD1 (5 bases). The CDR3 extends over 15 amino acids. The germline gives CDR1 KGHSH, CDR2 LQKENI. Trimming cost V 3 bases and J 1 base, with 13 bases left between them. This CDR3 is CASSPTPTASYEQYF. As DNA, the CDR3 is TGTGCCAGCTCACCCACACCGACAGCTTCCTACGAGCAGTACTTC. Using reference TRBV18 and TRBJ2-7 for the parts outside the CDR3, the full variable domain is NAGVMQNPRHLVRRRGQEARLRCSPMKGHSHVYWYRQLPEEGLKFMVYLQKENIIDESGMPKERFSAEFPKEGPSILRIQQVVRGDSAAYFCASSPTPTASYEQYFGPGTRLTVT.